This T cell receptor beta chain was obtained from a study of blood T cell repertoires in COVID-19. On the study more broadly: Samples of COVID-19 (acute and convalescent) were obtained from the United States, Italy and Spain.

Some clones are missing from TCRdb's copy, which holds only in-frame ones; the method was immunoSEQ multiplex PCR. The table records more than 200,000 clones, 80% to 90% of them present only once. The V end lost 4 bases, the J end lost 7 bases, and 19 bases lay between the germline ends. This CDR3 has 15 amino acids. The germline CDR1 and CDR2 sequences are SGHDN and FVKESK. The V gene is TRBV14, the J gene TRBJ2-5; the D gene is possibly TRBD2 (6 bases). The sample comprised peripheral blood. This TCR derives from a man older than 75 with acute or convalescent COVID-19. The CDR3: CASSRGMAAGGTQYF. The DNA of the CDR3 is TGTGCCAGCAGCCGGGGGATGGCGGCCGGGGGGACCCAGTACTTC. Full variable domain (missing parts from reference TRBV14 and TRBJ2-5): EAGVTQFPSHSVIEKGQTVTLRCDPISGHDNLYWYRRVMGKEIKFLLHFVKESKQDESGMPNNRFLAERTGGTYSTLKVQPAELEDSGVYFCASSRGMAAGGTQYFGPGTRLLVL.